This T cell receptor (beta chain) was profiled in a study of cytomegalovirus exposure and HLA in healthy donors. The V gene lost 2 bases and the J gene lost 7 bases, with 8 bases spanning the gap. From germline, CDR1 is GTSNPN and CDR2 SVGIG (reference sequence). The length of the CDR3 is 11 residues. It was with 60 Vbeta and 13 Jbeta primers that the PCR ran. Method: immunoSEQ multiplex PCR; TCRdb's copy keeps in-frame clones and lacks some. The table shows around 140,000 clones, with less than 90% occurring only once. This clone was recorded once. This receptor was identified in a man aged 35-49 years in good health and CMV-seronegative. The chain recombines TRBV30 with TRBJ1-2, with D perhaps matching TRBD1 (5 bases). The sequenced sample was PBMCs. CDR3 bases: TGTGCCTGGAGTCCCGACAGTGGCTACACCTTC. It specifies CAWSPDSGYTF.